This TCR beta chain was identified in a study of T cell responses to AZD1222 COVID-19 vaccine. Repertoires were generated with immunoSEQ multiplex PCR, while TCRdb's copy carries only in-frame clones and drops some. Counted here are 110,000 to 150,000 clones, about nine tenths occurring once; the ten biggest clones make up about 1.5%. V gave up 4 bases and J gave up 3 bases, with 6 bases separating them. The germline CDR1 and CDR2 sequences are SNHLY and FYNNEI. This CDR3 comprises 12 residues. Overall study results and limits: Unmutated variant regions are reportedly targeted by nearly half of spike-specific TCRs. The CD4 TCRs associated with vaccination extended across spike and predominated at 160-218 and 743-854. Donors were chiefly white British, with a greater number of females, and clonal diversity was perhaps underestimated. Two doses of AZD1222 preceded a rise in Spike-specific TCR breadth and depth.

This clone was seen only once. The antigen is not known. The sample consisted of peripheral blood, taken on day 0 of AZD1222 vaccination. This rearrangement joins TRBV2 to TRBJ1-2; D is undetermined. The receptor was isolated from an adult in good health. The CDR3 loop is CASSVRHYGYTF. As DNA, the CDR3 is TGTGCCAGCAGTGTACGCCACTATGGCTACACCTTC.